This passage covers 11 T cell receptor beta chains from one sample sequenced in a study of T-cell memory formation after mild COVID-19. A single record per CDR3 protein comes from TCRdb applying MiXCR to the 5' RACE reads. The profile shows a few hundred thousand distinct CDR3 sequences, just under 20% of them singletons. The specimen was PBMCs or a T cell subset sorted from them (not recorded which). The receptors were sampled from a man aged 18 to 30 who had mild COVID-19 (a few samples of this study predate the infection). Cell type and time point are not known.

This chain's CDR3 is CASSPRGAEQFF. The CDR3 region has the DNA TGTGCCAGCAGTCCCCGAGGGGCTGAGCAGTTCTTC. The chain has TRBV6-2 or TRBV6-3 and TRBJ2-1; TRBD1 or TRBD2 may be the D gene (5 bases each). Germline lookup yields CDR1 MNHEY and CDR2 SVGEGT. This CDR3 comprises 12 residues. V was clipped by 5 bases and J by 9 bases, with 11 bases between them.

V and J are TRBV5-1 and TRBJ1-2, with a weak D call TRBD1 (5 bases). From germline, CDR1 is SGHRS and CDR2 YFSETQ. V shed 0 bases and J shed 2 bases, with 8 bases lying between them. The CDR3 is 14 amino acids. The CDR3 sequence is CASSLGRGNYGYTF. The CDR3 region has the DNA TGCGCCAGCAGCTTGGGTCGGGGGAACTATGGCTACACCTTC. The full variable domain, rest sourced from reference TRBV5-1 and TRBJ1-2, is KAGVTQTPRYLIKTRGQQVTLSCSPISGHRSVSWYQQTPGQGLQFLFEYFSETQRNKGNFPGRFSGRQFSNSRSEMNVSTLELGDSALYLCASSLGRGNYGYTFGSGTRLTVV.

This clonotype has only a few counts. The V and J genes are TRBV3-1 and TRBJ2-7, with 10 bases lining up with TRBD1. V gave up 2 bases and J gave up 1 base; unmatched junction bases: 2. CDR3 length: 15 amino acids. The germline V gene has CDR1 LGHDT and CDR2 YNNKEL (reference sequence). The CDR3 nucleotides read TGTGCCAGCAGCCAACCGGGACAGGGGTCCTACGAGCAGTACTTC. Translation: CASSQPGQGSYEQYF.

The chain employs TRBV5-1 and TRBJ1-2; D not resolved. Trimming shortened V by 1 base and J by 5 bases, and 15 bases separated the two germline ends. Germline V gene sequence: CDR1 SGHRS, CDR2 YFSETQ. The CDR3 runs 15 residues. In DNA form, the CDR3 reads TGCGCCAGCAGCTTGCGACGAGACCCACGATATGGCTACACCTTC. It is translated as CASSLRRDPRYGYTF.

The table lists this clonotype with a few counts. V usage is TRBV4-1 and J usage is TRBJ2-4; D unresolved. Germline V lookup: CDR1 MGHRA, CDR2 YSYEKL. V lost 3 bases and J lost 0, with 18 bases in between. The CDR3 totals 18 residues. The CDR3 loop is CASSHVLVKGLAKNIQYF. The CDR3 DNA reads as TGCGCCAGCAGCCATGTCCTTGTGAAGGGATTAGCCAAAAACATTCAGTACTTC.

This clonotype was observed a few times. In DNA, the CDR3 is TGCAGTGCCGAGAGGGCTCCCTACGAGCAGTACTTC. Translating it yields CSAERAPYEQYF. The V call is TRBV20-1, the J call TRBJ2-7; a possible D gene is TRBD2 (5 bases). The CDR3 spans 12 residues. V lost 6 bases and J 2 bases, leaving 11 bases between the germline ends. Germline V gene sequence: CDR1 DFQATT, CDR2 SNEGSKA (reference sequence).

The CDR3 loop is CASSRKQGRNQPQHF. CDR3 nucleotides: TGCGCCAGCAGTCGGAAACAGGGGAGAAATCAGCCCCAGCATTTT. V and J are TRBV23-1 and TRBJ1-5, with 7 bases that match TRBD1. TRBV23-1 is identified as an open reading frame with a role that is uncertain. The CDR3 spans 15 residues. The ends lost 4 bases at V and 4 bases at J; junction bases unmatched: 7.

This sequence joins TRBV5-6 and TRBJ1-1; D is possibly TRBD1 (5 bases). This CDR3 comprises 16 residues. Germline CDR1 reads SGHDT; CDR2 reads YYEEEE. The V and J ends lost 2 bases and 0 bases respectively, with 14 bases between them. The DNA of the CDR3 is TGTGCCAGCAGCTTTACTCTAGAGGGACTGAACACTGAAGCTTTCTTT. Encoded protein: CASSFTLEGLNTEAFF. The full variable domain, rest sourced from reference TRBV5-6 and TRBJ1-1, is DAGVTQSPTHLIKTRGQQVTLRCSPKSGHDTVSWYQQALGQGPQFIFQYYEEEERQRGNFPDRFSGHQFPNYSSELNVNALLLGDSALYLCASSFTLEGLNTEAFFGQGTRLTVV.

This clonotype was detected once. The rearrangement links TRBV4-3 to TRBJ2-5, with TRBD2 matching 9 bases. Germline trimming cut 0 bases from V and 1 base from J; bases unmatched to any gene: 6. The CDR3 contains 17 residues. Germline CDR1 LGHNA, CDR2 YSLEER. CDR3 DNA sequence: TGCGCCAGCAGCCAAGATCATCGAGCGGGGGGCCAAGAGACCCAGTACTTC. Its translation is CASSQDHRAGGQETQYF.

This clonotype appeared a few times. The J gene is TRBJ1-1, the V gene TRBV5-1, with 7 bases aligning to TRBD1. Germline V gives CDR1 SGHRS, CDR2 YFSETQ. The junction had 2 bases not matched to a gene; V was cut back by 1 base and J by 5 bases. CDR3 length: 13 amino acids. As DNA, the CDR3 is TGCGCCAGCAGCTTGACAGGGGTAACTGAAGCTTTCTTT. Translation: CASSLTGVTEAFF.

The chain recombines TRBV7-2 with TRBJ2-1; no reliable D call. V lost 5 bases and J 7 bases, leaving 12 bases between the germline ends. Germline CDR1 reads SGHTA; CDR2 reads FQGNSA. This CDR3 is built from 13 residues. The CDR3 nucleotides are TGTGCCAGCAGCCGCCCACGAGAGAATGAGCAGTTCTTC. The encoded protein is CASSRPRENEQFF. Based on the CDR3 plus reference TRBV7-2 and TRBJ2-1, the full variable domain is GAGVSQSPSNKVTEKGKDVELRCDPISGHTALYWYRQSLGQGLEFLIYFQGNSAPDKSGLPSDRFSAERTGGSVSTLTIQRTQQEDSAVYLCASSRPRENEQFFGPGTRLTVL.